The 24 T cell receptor beta chains below come from one sample, sequenced in a study of blood T cell repertoires in COVID-19. Profiled with immunoSEQ multiplex PCR; TCRdb holds only in-frame clones, not every one. The sample holds roughly 400,000 clones, 85% to 90% seen once. Sequenced input: PBMCs or T cells enriched from blood (not recorded which). These receptor sequences come from a man aged 25-45 years who had recovered from COVID-19.

The rearrangement links TRBV28 to TRBJ1-4; no reliable D call. Trimming cost V 2 bases and J 0 bases, with 7 bases left between them. The CDR3 runs 15 residues. CDR1 and CDR2 from the germline V gene are MDHEN and SYDVKM. CDR3: CASSLGRATNEKLFF. In nucleotides, the CDR3 is TGTGCCAGCAGTTTAGGGCGGGCAACTAATGAAAAACTGTTTTTT.

The chain has TRBV11-2 and TRBJ2-1, with D possibly being TRBD2 (5 bases). The V and J ends lost 8 bases and 8 bases respectively, with 7 bases between them. CDR1 is SGHAT and CDR2 is FQNNGV in the germline V gene. The CDR3 consists of 10 residues. CDR3 loop: CASGGHEQFF. The CDR3 bases are TGTGCCAGCGGAGGTCATGAGCAGTTCTTC.

The chain is built from TRBV7-9 and TRBJ2-7; 16 bases align to TRBD2. The CDR3 length is 16 residues. Losses at the gene ends were 6 bases for V and 1 base for J; bases not matched to a gene: 3. CDR1 is SEHNR and CDR2 is FQNEAQ in the germline V gene (reference sequence). In DNA, the CDR3 is TGTGCCAGCAGACAGGGACTAGCGGGAGGGTCCTACGAGCAGTACTTC. This translates into CASRQGLAGGSYEQYF.

The rearrangement uses TRBV30 and TRBJ1-1, with TRBD1 as a possible D gene (6 bases). This CDR3 contains 14 residues. V dropped 0 bases and J dropped 2 bases, with 10 bases sitting between them. The germline V gene has CDR1 GTSNPN and CDR2 SVGIG (reference sequence). As DNA, the CDR3 is TGTGCCTGGAGTGTACGAGGGGGTAACACTGAAGCTTTCTTT. Amino acid sequence: CAWSVRGGNTEAFF.

The V and J genes are TRBV2 and TRBJ1-1; D is undetermined. The CDR3 consists of 13 residues. The V end lost 4 bases, the J end lost 1 base, and 7 bases lay between the germline ends. CDR1 SNHLY and CDR2 FYNNEI come from the germline V gene. The CDR3 bases are TGTGCCAGCAGTGCCTCAGAGAACACTGAAGCTTTCTTT. Translating gives CASSASENTEAFF.

This clone appeared a single time. CDR3 amino acids: CATSRPRVTNEKLFF. Here the CDR3 DNA reads TGTGCCACCAGCAGACCCCGAGTTACTAATGAAAAACTGTTTTTT. The V gene is TRBV15, the J gene TRBJ1-4; D unclear. V shed 2 bases and J shed 2 bases, with 9 bases lying between them. CDR3 length: 15 residues. CDR1 and CDR2 (germline): LNHNV, YYDKDF (reference sequence).

The chain recombines TRBV5-1 with TRBJ2-1, with 11 bases identical to TRBD2. From germline, CDR1 is SGHRS and CDR2 YFSETQ. The CDR3 spans 17 residues. Trimming cost V 3 bases and J 4 bases; bases outside gene matches: 9. DNA for the CDR3: TGCGCCAGCAGCTCGACTAGCGGGACGGTAGTGTACAATGAGCAGTTCTTC. Translation gives CASSSTSGTVVYNEQFF.

This sequence joins TRBV4-1 and TRBJ2-1; TRBD2 matches at 9 bases. CDR3 length equals 17 residues. Germline assignment: CDR1 MGHRA and CDR2 YSYEKL. V dropped 4 bases and J dropped 4; count of bases not matched to a gene: 11. The DNA for the CDR3 is TGCGCCAGCAGCCCCTCCTTAGCGGGAGTTGTGTACAATGAGCAGTTCTTC. This sequence encodes CASSPSLAGVVYNEQFF.

The rearrangement uses TRBV6-5 and TRBJ1-5; no definite D call. The ends were cut back, 2 bases at V and 2 bases at J, with 10 bases in the middle. Looked up from germline, CDR1 is MNHEY and CDR2 is SVGAGI. The CDR3 extends over 15 amino acids. This CDR3 reads CASSYSGEGNQPQHF. CDR3 nucleotides: TGTGCCAGCAGTTACAGCGGAGAGGGCAATCAGCCCCAGCATTTT.

This chain connects TRBV19 to TRBJ2-7; no firm D call. CDR1 and CDR2 (germline): LNHDA, SQIVND (reference sequence). Trimming took 1 base from V and 10 from J, leaving 20 bases between them. The CDR3 spans 15 residues. The CDR3 loop is CASSIGPGPPSVQYF. The CDR3 region has the DNA TGTGCCAGTAGTATAGGACCGGGTCCTCCTTCAGTCCAGTACTTC.

The chain joins TRBV24-1 to TRBJ2-1, with a possible D match to TRBD2 (5 bases). Germline values: CDR1 KGHDR, CDR2 SFDVKD. The CDR3 loop spans 12 amino acids. With 12 bases removed from V and 5 bases from J, the gap between germline ends came to 13 bases. The CDR3 DNA sequence: TGTGCCTCAGCACTAGGCGACAATGAGCAGTTCTTC. Translation gives CASALGDNEQFF.

The rearrangement links TRBV19 to TRBJ1-3; 8 bases agree with TRBD1. The CDR3 totals 14 residues. Germline CDR1 reads LNHDA; CDR2 reads SQIVND (reference sequence). Trimming cost V 9 bases and J 0 bases; bases outside gene matches: 4. This chain's CDR3 is CARYGTGSGNTIYF. The CDR3 DNA follows: TGTGCCAGGTACGGGACAGGCTCTGGAAACACCATATATTTT.

The V gene is TRBV15, the J gene TRBJ2-2, with no clear D. Germline values: CDR1 LNHNV, CDR2 YYDKDF (reference sequence). There are 13 residues in the CDR3. Trimming removed 4 bases at V and 1 base at J, with 4 bases between. This chain's CDR3 is CATSTGNTGELFF. DNA for the CDR3: TGTGCCACCAGCACGGGGAACACCGGGGAGCTGTTTTTT.

The chain combines TRBV9 with TRBJ1-5; D is undetermined. Germline CDR1 SGDLS, CDR2 YYNGEE. There are 15 residues in the CDR3. Deletions cut 4 bases from V and 2 bases from J, with 13 bases between. As DNA, the CDR3 is TGTGCCAGCAGCCCCGGGGTGATAGGCAATCAGCCCCAGCATTTT. Its translation is CASSPGVIGNQPQHF.

The J gene is TRBJ2-7, the V gene TRBV4-1; D possibly corresponds to TRBD1 (5 bases). The ends were cut back, 6 bases at V and 4 bases at J, with 16 bases in the middle. The CDR3 has 14 residues. Germline loops: CDR1 MGHRA, CDR2 YSYEKL. In DNA, the CDR3 is TGCGCCAGCAGTGTCAGGGTTTCGTCTTACGAGCAGTACTTC. Translation gives CASSVRVSSYEQYF.

The chain uses TRBV21-1 and TRBJ2-6; no check of the table's D call, TRBD2, against the DNA was made. TRBV21-1 is assigned pseudogene status. CDR3 size: 17 residues. CDR3 coding DNA: TGTGCCAACTCGGGTTTGTCTTCGGGTCCGGGGGCCAACGTCCTGACTTTC. Amino acids: CANSGLSSGPGANVLTF.

The V call is TRBV7-9, the J call TRBJ2-3; 8 bases are a match to TRBD2. Trimming took 6 bases from V and 1 from J; bases not matched to a gene: 6. This CDR3 comprises 15 residues. Per germline, CDR1 SEHNR and CDR2 FQNEAQ (reference sequence). The CDR3 region is CASRRLAGRTDTQYF. CDR3 DNA sequence: TGTGCCAGCAGACGTCTAGCGGGCCGCACAGATACGCAGTATTTT. The whole variable domain, filled in from reference TRBV7-9 and TRBJ2-3, reads DTGVSQNPRHKITKRGQNVTFRCDPISEHNRLYWYRQTLGQGPEFLTYFQNEAQLEKSRLLSDRFSAERPKGSFSTLEIQRTEQGDSAMYLCASRRLAGRTDTQYFGPGTRLTVL.

To note about this clone: The sample carries other DNA sequences with the same CDR3. This rearrangement joins TRBV5-1 to TRBJ1-2; D may be TRBD1 (6 bases). Deletions cut 4 bases from V and 2 bases from J, with 9 bases between. Germline CDR1 and CDR2: SGHRS and YFSETQ. The CDR3 covers 13 residues. CDR3 sequence: CASSPDRNYGYTF. For the CDR3, the DNA is TGCGCCAGCAGCCCGGACAGAAACTATGGCTACACCTTC.

Comment on this clone: Different DNA sequences within this sample yield the same CDR3. This sequence joins TRBV6-5 and TRBJ1-1; 9 positions agree with TRBD1. J gave up 4 bases and V 0 bases, and 3 bases lay outside the gene matches. This CDR3 is built from 15 residues. Germline values: CDR1 MNHEY, CDR2 SVGAGI. As DNA, the CDR3 is TGTGCCAGCAGTTACTCCGGGACAGGGACCACTGAAGCTTTCTTT. Residues: CASSYSGTGTTEAFF.

This chain uses TRBV5-1 with TRBJ2-1, with 9 bases matching TRBD2. V was clipped by 3 bases and J by 6 bases; unmatched bases: 13. The CDR3 runs to 17 residues. The germline gives CDR1 SGHRS, CDR2 YFSETQ. This CDR3 is CASSSGTSLGRGNEQFF. The CDR3 nucleotides read TGCGCCAGCAGCTCCGGGACTAGCCTGGGAAGGGGCAATGAGCAGTTCTTC.

Turning to this clone: At the DNA level, this CDR3 is encoded by other sequences in the same sample as well. The chain employs TRBV12-3 or TRBV12-4 and TRBJ1-2; no clear D. V was pared by 1 base and J by 4 bases, with 7 bases between. The CDR3 spans 13 residues. This chain's CDR3 is CASSLGGSYGYTF. CDR3 DNA: TGTGCCAGCAGTTTAGGCGGAAGCTATGGCTACACCTTC.

The chain is built from TRBV28 and TRBJ2-3; 14 bases agree with TRBD2. CDR3 length: 16 residues. CDR1 is MDHEN, CDR2 SYDVKM, per germline. V lost 3 bases and J lost 4; bases outside the gene matches: 3. This chain's CDR3 is CASSFPGLAGADTQYF. The CDR3 DNA sequence: TGTGCCAGCAGTTTCCCGGGACTAGCGGGAGCAGATACGCAGTATTTT.

J is TRBJ1-1 and V is TRBV28; TRBD1 aligns across 9 bases. Per the germline V gene, CDR1 is MDHEN and CDR2 is SYDVKM. This CDR3 region has 13 residues. V gave up 5 bases and J gave up 10 bases; unmatched junction bases: 8. In DNA form, the CDR3 reads TGTGCCAGCAGTGCCGGACAGGGGATCAGAGCTTTCTTT. Its translation is CASSAGQGIRAFF.

This chain joins TRBV19 and TRBJ2-3; 11 bases fit TRBD2. The CDR3 totals 15 residues. V was pared by 6 bases and J by 1 base, with 3 bases of the junction left unmatched. CDR1 and CDR2 (germline): LNHDA, SQIVND (reference sequence). The CDR3 coding sequence is TGTGCCAGTAGGGGACTAGCGGAGGGCACAGATACGCAGTATTTT. This sequence encodes CASRGLAEGTDTQYF.